This TCR beta chain derives from a study of shared clonotypes between healthy human individuals. In the study overall: Per donor, three plates held CD4 naive cells, three held CD4 memory, two held CD8 naive and one held CD8 memory. General observations from the study: Sharing across four donors was highest in naive CD4 (roughly 5%) and lowest in memory CD8 (roughly 0.4%). Donor scarcity curtailed the genetic and exposure-history diversity represented herein.

The germline V gene has CDR1 LGHNA and CDR2 YNFKEQ. V lost 1 base and J lost 5; bases outside the gene matches: 2. This CDR3 contains 14 residues. Profiled with immunoSEQ multiplex PCR; TCRdb holds only in-frame clones, not every one. Of roughly 1,000,000 clones in the sample, approximately 78% were seen once. With respect to this clone: What it recognizes is unknown.

Adults of Caucasian background living in Nashville, Tennessee made up all donors. Material: memory CD4+ T cells from PBMCs. Regarding subset: CD45RA-negative fraction. The TCR sequence derives from a man aged 18 to 30 in good health. Some clones in this sample may be carry-over from other donors' samples. The J gene is TRBJ2-1, the V gene TRBV4-2; 7 positions agree with TRBD2. Here the CDR3 DNA reads TGTGCCAGCAGCCAAGGGCTAGCGGACAATGAGCAGTTCTTC. Translating gives CASSQGLADNEQFF.